Shown below are 32 T cell receptor beta chains from a single sample sequenced in a study of T cell repertoires and HLA-DP antigens. Sequencing used immunoSEQ multiplex PCR; TCRdb keeps in-frame clones, though not all of them. The table lists approximately 100,000 clones, approximately 86% of them singletons. No antigen has been assigned to these receptors. Material for sequencing was CD4+ T cells from PBMCs. The receptors stem from a man in his forties or fifties in good health and CMV-seronegative.

Comments on this clone: The sample carries other DNA sequences with the same CDR3. The chain is built from TRBV5-1 and TRBJ2-7; a possible D gene is TRBD1 (5 bases). Deletions cut 0 bases from V and 4 bases from J, with 5 bases between. The germline gives CDR1 SGHRS, CDR2 YFSETQ. The CDR3 runs 12 residues. This CDR3 reads CASSLEGYEQYF. CDR3 coding DNA: TGCGCCAGCAGCTTGGAGGGGTACGAGCAGTACTTC.

This sequence joins TRBV19 and TRBJ1-2, with a possible D match to TRBD1 (5 bases). Germline CDR1 is LNHDA and CDR2 is SQIVND (reference sequence). The germline V and J ends were trimmed by 4 bases and 8 bases, with 20 bases remaining between them. The CDR3 length is 15 residues. CDR3 in DNA: TGTGCCAGTAGTACCTTTACAGGTAGCGGAGGCGGCTACACCTTC. It specifies CASSTFTGSGGGYTF. The full variable domain, rest sourced from reference TRBV19 and TRBJ1-2, is DGGITQSPKYLFRKEGQNVTLSCEQNLNHDAMYWYRQDPGQGLRLIYYSQIVNDFQKGDIAEGYSVSREKKESFPLTVTSAQKNPTAFYLCASSTFTGSGGGYTFGSGTRLTVV.

This rearrangement joins TRBV2 to TRBJ1-2; D perhaps matches TRBD1 (6 bases). The CDR3 has 13 amino acids. The ends were cut back, 5 bases at V and 4 bases at J, with 11 bases in the middle. Germline values: CDR1 SNHLY, CDR2 FYNNEI. CDR3: CASSPQGIYGYTF. The CDR3 nucleotides are TGTGCCAGCAGTCCACAGGGAATCTATGGCTACACCTTC.

Here the CDR3 reads CAISELAGGNQPQHF. CDR3 nucleotide sequence: TGTGCCATCAGTGAGTTGGCAGGGGGCAATCAGCCCCAGCATTTT. The chain links TRBV10-3 to TRBJ1-5; D is possibly TRBD1 (6 bases). V was trimmed by 1 base and J by 2 bases, leaving 9 bases between them. There are 15 residues in the CDR3. Germline V CDR1 and CDR2: ENHRY, SYGVKD.

The rearrangement joins TRBV7-2 to TRBJ1-1, with unresolved D. This CDR3 is 15 amino acids long. Trimming stripped 3 bases from V and 4 bases from J, with 15 bases between. Germline values: CDR1 SGHTA, CDR2 FQGNSA. CDR3 sequence (DNA): TGTGCCAGCAGCTTGCGAACCGATTGGGGCACTGAAGCTTTCTTT. It translates to CASSLRTDWGTEAFF.

V gene TRBV4-3 combines with J gene TRBJ1-2; D unresolved. Germline CDR1 reads LGHNA; CDR2 reads YSLEER. The CDR3 consists of 14 residues. V lost 0 bases and J 7 bases, leaving 12 bases between the germline ends. The CDR3 DNA reads TGCGCCAGCAGCCAAGATTTGGGCGCAGTTGGCTACACCTTC. It codes for CASSQDLGAVGYTF.

The chain uses TRBV27 and TRBJ1-2, with D hard to call. Germline CDR1 and CDR2: MNHEY and SMNVEV (reference sequence). CDR3 length: 12 amino acids. Trimming left V 3 bases short and J 7 bases short, with 9 bases between. The chain's CDR3 is CASSFAGGGYTF. CDR3 nucleotide sequence: TGTGCCAGCAGTTTCGCGGGTGGTGGCTACACCTTC.

This rearrangement joins TRBV9 to TRBJ2-2, with D hard to call. This CDR3 comprises 15 residues. V lost 2 bases and J 0 bases, leaving 8 bases between the germline ends. Germline assignment: CDR1 SGDLS and CDR2 YYNGEE. The CDR3 DNA sequence: TGTGCCAGCAGCGTTGGTTTTGCGAACACCGGGGAGCTGTTTTTT. Translated, it gives CASSVGFANTGELFF.

The chain recombines TRBV18 with TRBJ2-7; the match to TRBD2 covers 8 bases. The CDR3 contains 14 residues. CDR1 is KGHSH and CDR2 is LQKENI in the germline V gene. V dropped 5 bases and J dropped 0; count of bases not matched to a gene: 3. The CDR3 coding sequence is TGTGCCAGCTCAGGCGGGAGGAGCTCCTACGAGCAGTACTTC. Amino acids: CASSGGRSSYEQYF.

The V gene is TRBV5-8, the J gene TRBJ1-1, with TRBD1 identical over 7 bases. Germline CDR1 is SGHTS and CDR2 is YDEGEE. With V trimmed by 1 base and J by 1 base, 7 bases remained unmatched. The CDR3 consists of 16 residues. CDR3 amino acids: CASSLWQGVSNTEAFF. As DNA, the CDR3 is TGTGCCAGCAGCTTGTGGCAGGGGGTTTCGAACACTGAAGCTTTCTTT.

J is TRBJ1-1 and V is TRBV18; D gene ambiguous. Germline V CDR1 and CDR2: KGHSH, LQKENI. V was pared by 1 base and J by 2 bases, with 8 bases between. This CDR3 is 14 amino acids long. The CDR3 reads CASSPQELNTEAFF. The CDR3 DNA is TGTGCCAGCTCACCACAGGAATTAAACACTGAAGCTTTCTTT.

This clone occurred a few times. The chain couples TRBV7-2 to TRBJ1-1; 7 positions match TRBD1. V gave up 2 bases and J gave up 8 bases; unmatched junction bases: 2. CDR1 is SGHTA and CDR2 is FQGNSA in the germline V gene. There are 12 residues in the CDR3. Here the CDR3 reads CASSLQDREAFF. As DNA, the CDR3 is TGTGCCAGCAGCTTACAGGACAGGGAAGCTTTCTTT.

The chain joins TRBV4-3 to TRBJ2-3; D is perhaps TRBD1 (5 bases). Deletions cut 0 bases from V and 3 bases from J, with 13 bases between. The CDR3 runs 16 residues. Germline V gives CDR1 LGHNA, CDR2 YSLEER. The CDR3 loop is CASSQDGRGSTDTQYF. Written as DNA, the CDR3 is TGCGCCAGCAGCCAAGATGGAAGGGGATCTACAGATACGCAGTATTTT.

The chain employs TRBV9 and TRBJ2-3, with 9 bases that match TRBD1. V shed 3 bases and J 5 bases; nucleotides not matched to a gene: 10. The CDR3 is 16 amino acids. Germline V CDR1 and CDR2: SGDLS, YYNGEE. The DNA of the CDR3 is TGTGCCAGCAGCGCCTCGGGGGGACAGGGCAAAGATACGCAGTATTTT. It translates to CASSASGGQGKDTQYF.

The CDR3 nucleotides read TGTGCCAGCAGTTACGTGGGTCAGGGTGACAATGAGCAGTTCTTC. Its protein is CASSYVGQGDNEQFF. The rearrangement joins TRBV6-5 to TRBJ2-1, with D tentatively TRBD1 (5 bases). This CDR3 comprises 15 residues. CDR1 MNHEY and CDR2 SVGAGI come from the germline V gene. Trimming took off 2 bases at V and 5 bases at J, with 13 bases between the two ends.

The V and J genes are TRBV7-2 and TRBJ2-3, with no clear D. The CDR3 consists of 13 residues. V dropped 0 bases and J dropped 5 bases, with 6 bases sitting between them. Per germline, CDR1 SGHTA and CDR2 FQGNSA. The DNA of the CDR3 is TGTGCCAGCAGCTTAGCGCATCGAGATACGCAGTATTTT. It translates to CASSLAHRDTQYF.

The rearrangement joins TRBV12-5 to TRBJ2-3, with a tentative D call TRBD1 (6 bases). The CDR3 totals 13 residues. Germline CDR1 reads LGHNT; CDR2 reads FRNRAP. V was shortened by 3 bases and J by 5 bases, with 9 bases between the two germline ends. The CDR3 DNA sequence: TGTGCTAGTGGTTTTGTAGGGGGAGATACGCAGTATTTT. Translation gives CASGFVGGDTQYF.

The V call is TRBV19, the J call TRBJ1-4; TRBD1 is a possible D gene (6 bases). Germline CDR1 and CDR2: LNHDA and SQIVND (reference sequence). V lost 3 bases to trimming and J lost 2 bases, with 10 bases between them. The CDR3 totals 15 residues. CDR3 in DNA: TGTGCCAGTAGTATCGGGGGCGGTACTAATGAAAAACTGTTTTTT. This codes for CASSIGGGTNEKLFF.

The J gene is TRBJ1-3, the V gene TRBV6-5, with a tentative D call TRBD1 (5 bases). Germline V gives CDR1 MNHEY, CDR2 SVGAGI. CDR3 length: 15 residues. V was trimmed by 5 bases and J by 0 bases, leaving 11 bases between them. The CDR3 sequence is CASSGTASSGNTIYF. The DNA of the CDR3 is TGTGCCAGCAGTGGGACGGCGAGCTCTGGAAACACCATATATTTT.

The V and J genes are TRBV7-9 and TRBJ1-5, with a tentative D call TRBD1 (5 bases). V lost 1 base and J 0 bases, leaving 16 bases between the germline ends. This CDR3 has 18 residues. Germline-derived CDR1 and CDR2 are SEHNR and FQNEAQ (reference sequence). The CDR3 protein is CASSLEGSAVDSNQPQHF. In DNA, the CDR3 is TGTGCCAGCAGCTTAGAGGGGTCGGCGGTAGATAGCAATCAGCCCCAGCATTTT.

The chain links TRBV19 to TRBJ1-5, with D hard to call. CDR1 and CDR2 (germline): LNHDA, SQIVND (reference sequence). The V end was cut by 4 bases, the J end by 5 bases, with 9 bases between. The CDR3 is made up of 13 amino acids. The CDR3 sequence is CASSTKADQPQHF. The DNA of the CDR3 is TGTGCCAGTAGTACTAAGGCCGATCAGCCCCAGCATTTT.

This clone occurred once. The gene calls are TRBV29-1 and TRBJ2-7; 10 bases align to TRBD1. CDR1 and CDR2 (germline): SQVTM, ANQGSEA. CDR3 length: 16 amino acids. The ends lost 2 bases at V and 1 base at J; junction bases unmatched: 8. In DNA, the CDR3 is TGCAGCGTTGAACTAGAGGGACAGGGGAAATCCTACGAGCAGTACTTC. It specifies CSVELEGQGKSYEQYF.

This sequence joins TRBV27 and TRBJ1-1, with a possible D match to TRBD1 (6 bases). There are 14 residues in the CDR3. Germline V CDR1 and CDR2: MNHEY, SMNVEV (reference sequence). The ends were cut back, 4 bases at V and 1 base at J, with 10 bases in the middle. CDR3 amino acids: CASSSKTGNTEAFF. For the CDR3, the DNA is TGTGCCAGCAGTTCTAAGACAGGGAACACTGAAGCTTTCTTT.

This chain connects TRBV29-1 to TRBJ1-2, with D unresolved. The CDR3 sequence is 13 residues long. Looked up from germline, CDR1 is SQVTM and CDR2 is ANQGSEA. V lost 4 bases, J lost 6 bases, and 15 bases lay in between. CDR3 sequence (DNA): TGCAGCGTTGGCTCGCAGGTCTCTGATGGCTACACCTTC. Its translation is CSVGSQVSDGYTF.

The rearrangement uses TRBV13 and TRBJ1-1; the D gene is possibly TRBD1 (6 bases). Germline values: CDR1 PRHDT, CDR2 FYEKMQ (reference sequence). V was shortened by 7 bases and J by 1 base, with 13 bases between the two germline ends. The CDR3 totals 14 residues. The CDR3 coding sequence is TGTGCCAGCACTAAAAAACAGGGGAACACTGAAGCTTTCTTT. As protein: CASTKKQGNTEAFF.

V and J are TRBV6-4 and TRBJ2-7, with 7 bases identical to TRBD1. The germline gives CDR1 MRHNA, CDR2 SNTAGT. The V segment lost 4 bases and the J segment 5 bases; nucleotides outside the gene matches: 8. The CDR3 runs 14 residues. The CDR3 region has the DNA TGTGCCAGCAGTGCAGAACAGGGGACCCACGAGCAGTACTTC. It is translated as CASSAEQGTHEQYF.

The chain carries TRBV5-1 and TRBJ1-2; weak D call: TRBD1 (5 bases). The CDR3 has 15 residues. Deletions cut 4 bases from V and 5 bases from J, with 18 bases between. From germline, CDR1 is SGHRS and CDR2 YFSETQ. The CDR3 sequence: CASSTVGLEGYGYTF. The CDR3 coding sequence is TGCGCCAGCAGCACGGTCGGACTTGAGGGGTATGGCTACACCTTC.

This clone has ten or more counts. V gene TRBV7-9 combines with J gene TRBJ2-5; no firm D call. CDR3 length: 11 amino acids. CDR1 and CDR2 from the germline V gene are SEHNR and FQNEAQ (reference sequence). V lost 2 bases, J lost 2 bases, and 0 bases lay in between. The CDR3 DNA reads TGTGCCAGCAGCTTACAAGAGACCCAGTACTTC. Protein sequence: CASSLQETQYF. The entire variable domain, with the rest obtained from reference TRBV7-9 and TRBJ2-5, is as follows: DTGVSQNPRHKITKRGQNVTFRCDPISEHNRLYWYRQTLGQGPEFLTYFQNEAQLEKSRLLSDRFSAERPKGSFSTLEIQRTEQGDSAMYLCASSLQETQYFGPGTRLLVL.

The rearrangement links TRBV7-2 to TRBJ1-1; no definite D call. The germline V gene encodes CDR1 SGHTA and CDR2 FQGNSA. This CDR3 comprises 12 residues. The V gene lost 5 bases and the J gene lost 4 bases, with 8 bases spanning the gap. The CDR3 region is CASSGEGTEAFF. In DNA form, the CDR3 reads TGTGCCAGCAGCGGAGAGGGCACTGAAGCTTTCTTT. Filled out from reference TRBV7-2 and TRBJ1-1, the complete variable domain reads GAGVSQSPSNKVTEKGKDVELRCDPISGHTALYWYRQSLGQGLEFLIYFQGNSAPDKSGLPSDRFSAERTGGSVSTLTIQRTQQEDSAVYLCASSGEGTEAFFGQGTRLTVV.

This chain links TRBV27 with TRBJ2-4, with TRBD2 identical over 7 bases. Germline-derived CDR1 and CDR2 are MNHEY and SMNVEV (reference sequence). CDR3 length: 16 residues. The V segment lost 5 bases and the J segment 0 bases; nucleotides outside the gene matches: 7. This CDR3 is CASSPWGGEAKNIQYF. The CDR3 bases are TGTGCCAGCAGTCCGTGGGGAGGGGAAGCCAAAAACATTCAGTACTTC.

The chain uses TRBV5-1 and TRBJ2-7; 10 bases map to TRBD1. J gave up 3 bases and V 3 bases, and 9 bases lay outside the gene matches. The germline gives CDR1 SGHRS, CDR2 YFSETQ. This CDR3 comprises 16 residues. The DNA for the CDR3 is TGCGCCAGCAGCTCGACAGGGGGCGCAGGGCTCTACGAGCAGTACTTC. The encoded protein is CASSSTGGAGLYEQYF.

This chain joins TRBV30 and TRBJ1-2; D might be TRBD1 (5 bases). V was clipped by 3 bases and J by 4 bases, with 15 bases between them. The CDR3 has 14 residues. Germline CDR1 and CDR2: GTSNPN and SVGIG (reference sequence). The CDR3 nucleotides read TGTGCCTGGAGGCATCCGGGACCGACCTATGGCTACACCTTC. Its protein product is CAWRHPGPTYGYTF.